This TCR beta chain comes out of a study of blood T cell repertoires in COVID-19. Study-wide background: Collection of acute and convalescent COVID-19 samples took place in the United States, Italy and Spain.

In the study's own analysis: Cell counts per sample came from amplifying reference gene primers. Using immunoSEQ multiplex PCR, the repertoire was profiled, and TCRdb retains in-frame clones only, with some absent. V, J and clone size derive from that table, while D and trimming were established from the DNA sequence. Here the sample spans 52,000 or so clones, approximately 85% being singletons. V lost 6 bases and J lost 6; bases outside the gene matches: 15. Germline V gene sequence: CDR1 MNHEY, CDR2 SMNVEV (reference sequence). The CDR3 extends over 16 amino acids. The TCR originated in a human donor in a cohort sampled during active COVID-19. The V gene is TRBV27, the J gene TRBJ1-2; 8 positions agree with TRBD1. Sequencing was carried out using peripheral blood. Here the CDR3 reads CASRQYSRTGLDGYTF. DNA for the CDR3: TGTGCCAGCAGACAATACTCCAGGACAGGGCTGGATGGCTACACCTTC.